This paragraph covers one T cell receptor (beta chain) sequence. The antigen remains unidentified. Repertoires were generated with immunoSEQ multiplex PCR, while TCRdb's copy carries only in-frame clones and drops some. The table includes 20,000 to 30,000 clones, over 65% detected once. Following autologous stem cell transplantation, relapse occurred in every patient, and exposure to brentuximab vedotin varied. The junction had 12 bases not matched to a gene; V was cut back by 4 bases and J by 6 bases. This CDR3 region has 16 residues. Looked up from germline, CDR1 is SEHNR and CDR2 is FQNEAQ (reference sequence). This sample was taken from a study of PD-1 blockade in classical Hodgkin lymphoma. Study-level points and caveats: There was a significant rise in CD4+ TCR diversity by C4D1, with no such rise for CD8+. Repertoires differed for reasons still undefined, possibly disease activity or prior therapy. Complete responders' diversity at baseline resembled that of newly diagnosed patients. Newly diagnosed patients reportedly had lower baseline TCR diversity than healthy donors.

This rearrangement joins TRBV7-9 to TRBJ2-1; TRBD2 agrees at 7 bases. The TCR originated in a human donor with classical Hodgkin lymphoma. This specimen was peripheral blood mononuclear cells (PBMCs), taken before the second cycle of nivolumab. CDR3 bases: TGTGCCAGCAGCTCCTTTCAAGCGGGAAGTTCCAATGAGCAGTTCTTC. This encodes CASSSFQAGSSNEQFF.